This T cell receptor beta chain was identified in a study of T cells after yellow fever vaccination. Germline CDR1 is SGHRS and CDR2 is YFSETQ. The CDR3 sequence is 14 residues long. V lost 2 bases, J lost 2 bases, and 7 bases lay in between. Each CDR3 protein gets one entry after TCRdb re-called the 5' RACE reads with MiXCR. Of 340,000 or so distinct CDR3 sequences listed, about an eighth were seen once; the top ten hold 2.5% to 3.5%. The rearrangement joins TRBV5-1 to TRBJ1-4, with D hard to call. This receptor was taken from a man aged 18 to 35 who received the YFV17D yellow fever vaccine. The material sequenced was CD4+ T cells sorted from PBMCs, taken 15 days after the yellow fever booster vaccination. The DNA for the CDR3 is TGCGCCAGCAGCTTCTTTGCGACTAATGAAAAACTGTTTTTT. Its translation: CASSFFATNEKLFF.